Each of the 8 T cell receptor beta chains below was sequenced from the same sample in a study of blood T cell repertoires in COVID-19. Only in-frame clones appear in the TCRdb table, and some are missing; sequencing was by immunoSEQ multiplex PCR. The profile shows around 190,000 clones, more than 65% of them singletons. Sequencing used peripheral blood. Every receptor here comes from a human donor in a cohort sampled during active COVID-19.

This clone was seen only once. The genes are TRBV9 and TRBJ1-2; 9 positions match TRBD1. The V and J ends lost 1 base and 8 bases, in that order; junction bases with no gene match: 9. The germline V gene encodes CDR1 SGDLS and CDR2 YYNGEE. This CDR3 has 15 amino acids. In nucleotides, the CDR3 is TGTGCCAGCAGCGTACTAGGGACAGGGATTGCCGGCTACACCTTC. This encodes CASSVLGTGIAGYTF.

V usage is TRBV15 and J usage is TRBJ2-1; D unclear. CDR1 LNHNV and CDR2 YYDKDF come from the germline V gene (reference sequence). V was clipped by 3 bases and J by 12 bases, with 9 bases between them. The CDR3 is 11 residues long. This chain's CDR3 is CATSSSSGQFF. The CDR3 coding sequence is TGTGCCACCAGCAGTTCGTCAGGGCAGTTCTTC.

The V call is TRBV5-1, the J call TRBJ2-7; TRBD2 agrees at 11 bases. The CDR3 length is 16 residues. Germline trimming cut 4 bases from V and 2 bases from J; bases unmatched to any gene: 8. Germline V gene lookup returns CDR1 SGHRS and CDR2 YFSETQ. CDR3 coding DNA: TGCGCCAGCAGCGAACGCCTAGCGGGAGGCACCTACGAGCAGTACTTC. Translation gives CASSERLAGGTYEQYF.

V and J are TRBV28 and TRBJ1-1; 7 bases fit TRBD1. The CDR3 loop spans 16 amino acids. Germline V gene lookup returns CDR1 MDHEN and CDR2 SYDVKM. Trimming at V came to 0 bases and at J to 1 base, leaving 5 bases not matched to a gene. The CDR3 DNA sequence: TGTGCCAGCAGTTTATGGCAGGGGACAGAGAACACTGAAGCTTTCTTT. Protein: CASSLWQGTENTEAFF. The variable domain in full, completed from reference TRBV28 and TRBJ1-1, reads DVKVTQSSRYLVKRTGEKVFLECVQDMDHENMFWYRQDPGLGLRLIYFSYDVKMKEKGDIPEGYSVSREKKERFSLILESASTNQTSMYLCASSLWQGTENTEAFFGQGTRLTVV.

The gene calls are TRBV5-1 and TRBJ2-1, with TRBD1 matching 7 bases. This CDR3 is built from 17 residues. Per the germline V gene, CDR1 is SGHRS and CDR2 is YFSETQ. V shed 4 bases and J 5 bases; nucleotides not matched to a gene: 15. In nucleotides, the CDR3 is TGCGCCAGCAGCCCAAAGACAGGGTTTCTCACCAACAATGAGCAGTTCTTC. Protein: CASSPKTGFLTNNEQFF.

Only a few counts were recorded for this clone. This rearrangement joins TRBV21-1 to TRBJ1-5; the table's D call, TRBD1, was not checked against the DNA. TRBV21-1 is marked as a pseudogene. The length of the CDR3 is 16 residues. CDR3 bases: TGTGCCAGCAGCAAAAGCCGGGACAGGGGAAATCAGCCCCAGCATTTT. It codes for CASSKSRDRGNQPQHF.

A single count supports this clone. DNA for the CDR3: TGTGCCAGCAGCTTTAGGGGGAGTGAAGCTTTCTTT. It specifies CASSFRGSEAFF. The chain has TRBV3-1 (or the pseudogene TRBV3-2) and TRBJ1-1, with D maybe TRBD1 (6 bases). The CDR3 is made up of 12 amino acids. With 5 bases removed from V and 7 bases from J, the gap between germline ends came to 11 bases. The V gene's germline CDR1 is LGHDT and CDR2 YNNKEL (reference sequence).

This clone was counted once. The chain has TRBV10-3 and TRBJ2-2; D not certain. Germline assignment: CDR1 ENHRY and CDR2 SYGVKD. Trimming stripped 3 bases from V and 2 bases from J, with 16 bases between. This CDR3 is built from 17 residues. DNA for the CDR3: TGTGCCATCAGTGATTCCTTACCGTCGCGAAACACCGGGGAGCTGTTTTTT. This translates into CAISDSLPSRNTGELFF.